Shown below are 29 T cell receptor beta chains from a single sample sequenced in a study of blood T cells in healthy people across ages. A second PCR, run for roughly 7 to 11 cycles, used a sample-barcoded 5' primer plus a J-beta primer mix. TCRdb redid the calling of the 5' RACE reads with MiXCR, one entry per CDR3 protein. Among around 1,500,000 distinct CDR3 sequences, under 30% were seen once, and the ten largest hold about 8%. The sample comprised blood. These receptors came from a woman aged 25-40 years in good health.

This clonotype was detected only a few times. This chain uses TRBV12-3 or TRBV12-4 with TRBJ2-4, with a possible D match to TRBD2 (5 bases). The V end lost 6 bases, the J end lost 13 bases, and 19 bases lay between the germline ends. This CDR3 has 13 residues. CDR3 amino acids: CASSRSDHNEQYF. The CDR3 coding sequence is TGTGCCAGCAGCCGTAGCGACCACAATGAGCAGTACTTC.

The table lists this clonotype with a few counts. The chain joins TRBV28 to TRBJ1-1, with D maybe TRBD1 (5 bases). Trimming cost V 6 bases and J 0 bases, with 11 bases left between them. CDR1 and CDR2 from the germline V gene are MDHEN and SYDVKM. The CDR3 sequence is 14 residues long. The CDR3: CASRGGAVNTEAFF. As DNA, the CDR3 is TGTGCCAGCAGAGGAGGGGCCGTGAACACTGAAGCTTTCTTT.

This chain connects TRBV14 to TRBJ2-1; D is unclear. Germline V gives CDR1 SGHDN, CDR2 FVKESK. Between the trimmed V and J ends, which lost 7 bases and 9 bases, there was a span of 16 bases. The CDR3 loop spans 13 amino acids. The CDR3 sequence is CASNINYLGEQFF. The CDR3 coding sequence is TGTGCCAGCAACATAAACTATCTGGGTGAGCAGTTCTTC.

This clonotype was seen at least ten times. The chain links TRBV5-1 to TRBJ2-7; 9 bases align to TRBD2. J lost 5 bases, V lost 4 bases, and 16 bases had no gene match. This CDR3 is 17 amino acids long. Germline loops: CDR1 SGHRS, CDR2 YFSETQ. CDR3 nucleotide sequence: TGCGCCAGCAGCGCCGCCGGGAGAGCGGGGGGCTTCCACGAGCAGTACTTC. Protein sequence: CASSAAGRAGGFHEQYF.

The table lists this clonotype with a count of one. The chain uses TRBV29-1 and TRBJ2-1; 7 nucleotides agree with TRBD2. CDR3 length: 12 residues. Germline V CDR1 and CDR2: SQVTM, ANQGSEA. V lost 7 bases and J lost 9; bases outside the gene matches: 9. The DNA of the CDR3 is TGCAGCGGCAAAGGACTAGATACTGAGCAGTTCTTC. It specifies CSGKGLDTEQFF.

This clonotype showed up many times. The chain couples TRBV5-1 to TRBJ2-7; TRBD1 might be the D (6 bases). Between the trimmed V and J ends, which lost 4 bases and 6 bases, there was a span of 17 bases. The CDR3 contains 14 residues. CDR1 is SGHRS, CDR2 YFSETQ, per germline. DNA for the CDR3: TGCGCCAGCAGCAAGGCCGCTGCGGACAGCGAGCAGTACTTC. It is translated as CASSKAAADSEQYF.

The chain recombines TRBV20-1 with TRBJ2-2; weak D call: TRBD2 (6 bases). Germline CDR1 is DFQATT and CDR2 is SNEGSKA (reference sequence). The length of the CDR3 is 13 residues. V lost 3 bases and J lost 3, with 8 bases in between. The CDR3 here is CSAREGDTGELFF. The CDR3 DNA reads TGCAGTGCTAGGGAGGGAGACACCGGGGAGCTGTTTTTT.

This clonotype was seen just once. The rearrangement uses TRBV5-1 and TRBJ2-7; a weak D match, TRBD2 (7 bases). The CDR3 runs to 14 residues. Trimming took 0 bases from V and 7 from J, leaving 14 bases between them. The V gene's germline CDR1 is SGHRS and CDR2 YFSETQ. The CDR3 loop is CASSLVWGGSEQYF. CDR3 bases: TGCGCCAGCAGCTTGGTTTGGGGGGGCTCGGAGCAGTACTTC.

This clonotype showed up just once. A single base separates this from a much larger clone, so it may be a read error. The V and J genes are TRBV5-1 and TRBJ2-1; no firm D call. From germline, CDR1 is SGHRS and CDR2 YFSETQ. The CDR3 is 14 residues long. The CDR3 DNA reads as TGCGCCAGCAGCCTCGGAGTTACGGGCAATGGGCAGTTCTTC. This sequence encodes CASSLGVTGNGQFF.

This clonotype was seen ten or more times. The rearrangement links TRBV28 to TRBJ2-7; D gene uncertain. Germline values: CDR1 MDHEN, CDR2 SYDVKM. The CDR3 is made up of 12 amino acids. Deletions cut 3 bases from V and 6 bases from J, with 9 bases between. The CDR3 spells CASSFKGGEQYF. CDR3 in DNA: TGTGCCAGCAGTTTTAAGGGTGGCGAGCAGTACTTC. The variable domain in full, with the rest retrieved from reference TRBV28 and TRBJ2-7, is DVKVTQSSRYLVKRTGEKVFLECVQDMDHENMFWYRQDPGLGLRLIYFSYDVKMKEKGDIPEGYSVSREKKERFSLILESASTNQTSMYLCASSFKGGEQYFGPGTRLTVT.

This clonotype was found a few times. A junction end diverges from the germline sequence, so it may reflect a read error. The chain carries TRBV20-1 and TRBJ2-1, with 10 bases matching TRBD1. Germline CDR1 and CDR2: DFQATT and SNEGSKA (reference sequence). The CDR3 length is 13 residues. CDR3 sequence (DNA): TGCAGTACTAGGGACAGGGGATGGAATGAGCAGTTCTTC. Its protein is CSTRDRGWNEQFF.

The sample holds a few counts of this clonotype. The V and J genes are TRBV6-1 and TRBJ2-1; TRBD2 agrees at 7 bases. Germline loops: CDR1 MNHNS, CDR2 SASEGT. V was clipped by 4 bases and J by 7 bases; unmatched bases: 16. The CDR3 runs 17 residues. The CDR3 loop is CASSGYSSEGRGNEQFF. DNA of the CDR3: TGTGCCAGCAGTGGCTACAGTTCCGAGGGGCGGGGGAATGAGCAGTTCTTC.

The chain uses TRBV20-1 and TRBJ2-5; 9 nucleotides agree with TRBD2. Trimming removed 3 bases from V and 7 bases from J; junction bases left unmatched: 12. Per germline, CDR1 DFQATT and CDR2 SNEGSKA (reference sequence). The CDR3 consists of 15 residues. CDR3 sequence (DNA): TGCAGTGCTAGTGGGGCGGGAGGGGCTTTCAGGACCCAGTACTTC. Translated: CSASGAGGAFRTQYF.

The chain couples TRBV7-9 to TRBJ2-5; D is perhaps TRBD2 (5 bases). The CDR3 is made up of 15 amino acids. CDR1 and CDR2 (germline): SEHNR, FQNEAQ (reference sequence). Trimming took 5 bases from V and 5 from J, leaving 18 bases between them. The CDR3 coding sequence is TGTGCCAGCAGCCCCCGTCCTGGGAGTTTGGAGACCCAGTACTTC. It codes for CASSPRPGSLETQYF.

This clonotype was observed a few times. The rearrangement joins TRBV5-1 to TRBJ2-1; D possibly corresponds to TRBD2 (6 bases). CDR1 is SGHRS, CDR2 YFSETQ, per germline. Trimming removed 6 bases at V and 5 bases at J, with 24 bases between. The CDR3 covers 17 residues. Written as DNA, the CDR3 is TGCGCCAGCATAACCCCACGAGTATGGAGGGCCGACAATGAGCAGTTCTTC. Protein sequence: CASITPRVWRADNEQFF.

This clonotype was counted many times. The chain has TRBV15 and TRBJ2-7; 8 bases line up with TRBD2. The ends lost 5 bases at V and 3 bases at J; junction bases unmatched: 9. The CDR3 covers 15 residues. Germline assignment: CDR1 LNHNV and CDR2 YYDKDF (reference sequence). In nucleotides, the CDR3 is TGTGCCACCAGCCGCGAGCGGGGGAAGGGCTACGAGCAGTACTTC. This encodes CATSRERGKGYEQYF.

A single count supports this clonotype. The rearrangement uses TRBV3-1 and TRBJ2-3; no definite D call. The germline V gene has CDR1 LGHDT and CDR2 YNNKEL (reference sequence). The length of the CDR3 is 13 residues. V dropped 3 bases and J dropped 6 bases, with 10 bases sitting between them. Here the CDR3 reads CASSHLASDTQYF. The CDR3, as DNA: TGTGCCAGCAGCCATCTCGCTTCTGATACGCAGTATTTT.

This clonotype was seen a handful of times. V is TRBV2 and J is TRBJ2-3, with 9 bases fitting TRBD2. CDR3 length equals 16 residues. With 4 bases clipped from V and 9 bases from J, the junction kept 14 bases outside the gene matches. The germline gives CDR1 SNHLY, CDR2 FYNNEI. The CDR3, as DNA: TGTGCCAGCAGTGCCCGTAGCGGGAGTGGACTAAGGACGCAGTATTTT. Its translation: CASSARSGSGLRTQYF.

The chain links TRBV14 to TRBJ1-5; D is undetermined. The CDR3 runs to 12 residues. CDR1 is SGHDN and CDR2 is FVKESK in the germline V gene. Trimming cost V 2 bases and J 9 bases, with 8 bases left between them. This CDR3 is CASSQNGMPQHF. The DNA for the CDR3 is TGTGCCAGCAGCCAAAATGGTATGCCCCAGCATTTT.

This chain connects TRBV7-3 to TRBJ2-1; D not resolved. CDR1 is SGHTA, CDR2 FQGTGA, per germline. Trimming removed 5 bases at V and 6 bases at J, with 14 bases between. The CDR3 sequence is 14 residues long. This CDR3 is CASSPDSKSNEQFF. The CDR3 DNA reads TGTGCCAGCAGCCCAGACTCCAAGAGCAATGAGCAGTTCTTC.

This clonotype was seen at least ten times. This chain links TRBV20-1 with TRBJ2-7; 8 nucleotides line up with TRBD2. Germline CDR1 and CDR2: DFQATT and SNEGSKA (reference sequence). V lost 5 bases and J lost 6; bases outside the gene matches: 9. The CDR3 is 13 residues long. In nucleotides, the CDR3 is TGCAGTGCTGTTAGCGGGAATTTCGGCGAGCAGTACTTC. Translation gives CSAVSGNFGEQYF.

This clonotype has at least ten counts. The chain is built from TRBV27 and TRBJ2-3; D is perhaps TRBD2 (5 bases). V was clipped by 4 bases and J by 0 bases, with 14 bases between them. The CDR3 is 16 residues long. CDR1 MNHEY and CDR2 SMNVEV come from the germline V gene (reference sequence). CDR3: CASSSEPGSSTDTQYF. CDR3 nucleotide sequence: TGTGCCAGCAGTTCGGAACCGGGGTCTAGCACAGATACGCAGTATTTT.

Only a few counts were recorded for this clonotype. The V gene is TRBV6-6, the J gene TRBJ2-1; the D gene is possibly TRBD2 (5 bases). V lost 6 bases to trimming and J lost 5 bases, with 17 bases between them. The CDR3 has 15 amino acids. Germline CDR1 reads MNHNY; CDR2 reads SVGAGI (reference sequence). CDR3 sequence: CASSSLGRGNNEQFF. The CDR3 nucleotides are TGTGCCAGCAGCTCGCTAGGACGGGGAAACAATGAGCAGTTCTTC.

Turning to this clonotype: A much larger clone lies one base from this, so it may be a read error. The J gene is TRBJ2-4, the V gene TRBV11-2; 12 positions agree with TRBD2. CDR1 and CDR2 (germline): SGHAT, FQNNGV. The CDR3 spans 16 residues. CDR3 bases: TGTGCCGGCAGCTCGGCTAGCGGGGGGGCAAAAAACATTCAGTACTTC. Protein sequence: CAGSSASGGAKNIQYF.

Comments on this clonotype: A junction end diverges from the germline sequence, so it may reflect a read error. V is TRBV28 and J is TRBJ2-3, with 10 bases matching TRBD2. Germline V lookup: CDR1 MDHEN, CDR2 SYDVKM. The CDR3 sequence is 16 residues long. The CDR3 DNA sequence: TGTGCCAGCAGTTTATACCCAGCGGGGGGGACAGGTACGCAGTATTTT. Its protein product is CASSLYPAGGTGTQYF. The variable domain in full, completed from reference TRBV28 and TRBJ2-3, reads DVKVTQSSRYLVKRTGEKVFLECVQDMDHENMFWYRQDPGLGLRLIYFSYDVKMKEKGDIPEGYSVSREKKERFSLILESASTNQTSMYLCASSLYPAGGTGTQYFGPGTRLTVL.

This clonotype was detected a few times. This chain links TRBV7-9 with TRBJ2-7, with 9 bases aligning to TRBD2. J gave up 3 bases and V 4 bases, and 7 bases lay outside the gene matches. Germline-derived CDR1 and CDR2 are SEHNR and FQNEAQ (reference sequence). CDR3 length: 15 residues. This chain's CDR3 is CASSSDLTSGYEQYF. Written as DNA, the CDR3 is TGTGCCAGCAGCTCAGATCTGACTAGCGGCTACGAGCAGTACTTC.

The genes are TRBV20-1 and TRBJ2-5; no definite D call. Germline V gene data show CDR1 as DFQATT and CDR2 as SNEGSKA (reference sequence). This CDR3 has 12 amino acids. The CDR3 region is CRALDLQETQYF. CDR3 nucleotides: TGCAGGGCTCTCGACTTGCAAGAGACCCAGTACTTC.

This clonotype has just a few counts. The chain links TRBV2 to TRBJ2-1, with 7 bases aligning to TRBD2. The trim removed 6 bases at V and 1 base at J, leaving 6 bases unmatched. There are 15 residues in the CDR3. Germline assignment: CDR1 SNHLY and CDR2 FYNNEI. The DNA of the CDR3 is TGTGCCAGCAGAGCTAGCGGTGATTCCTACAATGAGCAGTTCTTC. Translated, it gives CASRASGDSYNEQFF.

The chain couples TRBV4-3 to TRBJ2-4; 9 bases map to TRBD2. Germline V gene lookup returns CDR1 LGHNA and CDR2 YSLEER. The CDR3 runs 19 residues. The junction had 9 bases not matched to a gene; V was cut back by 0 bases and J by 0 bases. CDR3: CASSQETSGNKLAKNIQYF. CDR3 nucleotide sequence: TGCGCCAGCAGCCAAGAGACTAGCGGAAATAAATTAGCCAAAAACATTCAGTACTTC.